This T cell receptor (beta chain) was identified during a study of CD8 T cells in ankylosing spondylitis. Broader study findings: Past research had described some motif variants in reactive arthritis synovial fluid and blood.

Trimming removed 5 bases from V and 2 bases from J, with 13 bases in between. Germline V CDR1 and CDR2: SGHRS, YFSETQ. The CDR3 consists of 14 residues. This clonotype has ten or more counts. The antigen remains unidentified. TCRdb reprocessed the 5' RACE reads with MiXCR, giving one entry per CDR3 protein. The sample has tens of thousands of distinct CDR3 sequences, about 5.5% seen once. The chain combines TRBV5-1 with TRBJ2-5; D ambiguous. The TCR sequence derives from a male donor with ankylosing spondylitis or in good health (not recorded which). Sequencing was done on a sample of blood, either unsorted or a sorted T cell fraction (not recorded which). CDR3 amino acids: CASRTFTGQETQYF. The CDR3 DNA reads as TGCGCCAGCAGGACCTTCACCGGACAAGAGACCCAGTACTTC.